These 24 T cell receptor delta chains share one sample of origin, sequenced in a study of Vδ1+ human thymocytes. For these receptors, no antigen is known. Sequences come from RNA converted to cDNA by reverse transcription. CDR3 amplicons came from multiplex PCR with pooled V-gene forward and constant-region reverse primers. TCRdb reapplied CATT to the multiplex PCR reads. The data hold some 19,000 delta-chain clones, with 8.1% observed a single time. General study points: In the thymus, TRG and TRD repertoires looked highly polyclonal with Gaussian CDR3 lengths.

Sequenced material: Vdelta1+ gamma-delta thymocytes from the thymus. Subset meaning: FACS-sorted CD3+ TCRalphabeta- TCRVdelta1+ TCRVdelta2- thymocytes. The receptor set was obtained from a child less than two years old who had congenital heart surgery.

The table lists this clone with a few counts. The rearrangement links TRDV1 to TRDJ1; weak D call: TRDD3 (6 bases). Germline CDR1 TSWWSYY, CDR2 QGS. V lost 3 bases and J 4 bases, leaving 12 bases between the germline ends. This CDR3 region has 14 residues. The CDR3 coding sequence is TGTGCTCTTGGGGAGCAGCTGGGGAACGATAAACTCATCTTT. Translating it yields CALGEQLGNDKLIF.

This clone was detected a few times. The chain combines TRDV1 with TRDJ1, with 9 bases that match TRDD3. The CDR3 has 19 amino acids. Unmatched junction bases numbered 15, after V lost 2 bases and J lost 2 bases. Per germline, CDR1 TSWWSYY and CDR2 QGS. CDR3 nucleotide sequence: TGTGCTCTTGGGGAAAGCCCCCCACAGGGGCTGGGGGATACCGATAAACTCATCTTT. Protein: CALGESPPQGLGDTDKLIF.

This chain connects TRDV1 to TRDJ1, with TRDD3 matching over 8 bases. CDR3 size: 22 residues. In germline, CDR1 is TSWWSYY, CDR2 QGS. J was trimmed by 0 bases and V by 2 bases; bases with no gene match: 23. The CDR3 DNA reads as TGTGCTCTTGGGGAAAGGGCTTCTGCGTGGGGGCTGGGGGAATCATACACCGATAAACTCATCTTT. Its translation: CALGERASAWGLGESYTDKLIF.

The V and J genes are TRDV1 and TRDJ1, with TRDD3 identical over 11 bases. CDR1 is TSWWSYY and CDR2 is QGS in the germline V gene. The CDR3 length is 18 residues. V lost 7 bases to trimming and J lost 5 bases; unmatched junction nucleotides: 18. This chain's CDR3 is CALAWVLGDTAKRDKLIF. CDR3 in DNA: TGTGCTCTTGCGTGGGTATTGGGGGATACGGCCAAAAGGGATAAACTCATCTTT.

This clone was detected only a few times. The V call is TRDV1, the J call TRDJ2; D might be TRDD2 (6 bases). Germline loops: CDR1 TSWWSYY, CDR2 QGS. The CDR3 spans 23 residues. V was shortened by 2 bases and J by 2 bases, with 33 bases between the two germline ends. In nucleotides, the CDR3 is TGTGCTCTTGGGGAAAGCCGGGAGGCCTTCCCAAGAACACTGGACCACTTGACAGCACAACTCTTCTTT. This sequence encodes CALGESREAFPRTLDHLTAQLFF.

The J gene is TRDJ1, the V gene TRDV1, with 12 bases fitting TRDD3. The ends lost 0 bases at V and 0 bases at J; junction bases unmatched: 17. The CDR3 has 22 residues. Germline lookup yields CDR1 TSWWSYY and CDR2 QGS. The CDR3 is CALGELVTLLGDTRSYTDKLIF. The DNA for the CDR3 is TGTGCTCTTGGGGAACTAGTGACCCTTCTGGGGGATACGAGATCGTACACCGATAAACTCATCTTT.

V and J are TRDV1 and TRDJ1; 9 bases fit TRDD3. Germline values: CDR1 TSWWSYY, CDR2 QGS. This CDR3 region has 19 residues. The junction had 11 bases not matched to a gene; V was cut back by 0 bases and J by 0 bases. The CDR3 sequence: CALGELVWGIGAYTDKLIF. The DNA of the CDR3 is TGTGCTCTTGGGGAACTAGTTTGGGGGATAGGGGCGTACACCGATAAACTCATCTTT.

This clone was seen only a few times. The chain joins TRDV1 to TRDJ1, with TRDD3 matching over 13 bases. The V and J ends lost 0 bases and 4 bases, in that order; junction bases with no gene match: 23. From germline, CDR1 is TSWWSYY and CDR2 QGS. CDR3 length: 23 amino acids. The CDR3 DNA is TGTGCTCTTGGGGAACTGGACCCTCCTTCCCTGTGTCTACTGGGGGATACGGACGATAAACTCATCTTT. It codes for CALGELDPPSLCLLGDTDDKLIF.

This clone has only a few counts. The rearrangement joins TRDV1 to TRDJ1; 10 bases are a match to TRDD3. Germline CDR1 reads TSWWSYY; CDR2 reads QGS. V dropped 0 bases and J dropped 2; count of bases not matched to a gene: 9. This CDR3 region has 18 residues. DNA of the CDR3: TGTGCTCTTGGGGAACTAATTCTGGGGGATAGAGAAACCGATAAACTCATCTTT. Its translation: CALGELILGDRETDKLIF.

This clone was seen a handful of times. The junction departs from the called germline gene at one end, perhaps through a read error. The chain links TRDV1 to TRDJ1, with 7 bases identical to TRDD3. Germline V CDR1 and CDR2: TSWWSYY, QGS. CDR3 size: 23 residues. CDR3 nucleotides: TGCGCTCTTGGGGAAGACCGGAGGATCGCCTCTGCCGGGATACCCCGTTACACCGATAAACTCATCTTT. Its protein product is CALGEDRRIASAGIPRYTDKLIF.

This sequence joins TRDV1 and TRDJ1; D not resolved. The CDR3 consists of 13 residues. Germline assignment: CDR1 TSWWSYY and CDR2 QGS. V dropped 5 bases and J dropped 4 bases, with 11 bases sitting between them. The CDR3 sequence: CALGNGFIDKLIF. The CDR3 DNA reads as TGTGCTCTTGGGAATGGGTTTATCGATAAACTCATCTTT.

There are a few counts of this clone. The gene calls are TRDV2 and TRDJ1, with a possible D match to TRDD3 (6 bases). Germline V gene data show CDR1 as GEAIGNYY and CDR2 as EKD. The CDR3 spans 17 residues. Trimming shortened V by 6 bases and J by 0 bases, and 22 bases separated the two germline ends. The CDR3 DNA sequence: TGTGCCTGTTTGCGCTACTGGGCACCCTCGTACACCGATAAACTCATCTTT. Translation gives CACLRYWAPSYTDKLIF.

This clone is medium-sized by share. J is TRDJ3 and V is TRDV2, with D uncertain. CDR1 and CDR2 (germline): GEAIGNYY, EKD. The CDR3 runs to 14 residues. Between the trimmed V and J ends, which lost 5 bases and 2 bases, there was a span of 6 bases. The CDR3 nucleotides read TGTGCCTGTGTGTTTGCCTGGGACACCCGACAGATGTTTTTC. Its translation is CACVFAWDTRQMFF.

The chain employs TRDV1 and TRDJ1, with TRDD3 matching over 10 bases. Germline V gives CDR1 TSWWSYY, CDR2 QGS. The CDR3 loop spans 18 amino acids. The V segment lost 0 bases and the J segment 0 bases; nucleotides outside the gene matches: 7. The CDR3 DNA reads TGTGCTCTTGGGGAACTCACCGGGGGATACGTCAACACCGATAAACTCATCTTT. Encoded protein: CALGELTGGYVNTDKLIF.

This clone was counted a few times. The chain has TRDV1 and TRDJ1, with 9 positions matching TRDD3. Germline CDR1 reads TSWWSYY; CDR2 reads QGS. With V trimmed by 0 bases and J by 1 base, 12 bases remained unmatched. The CDR3 has 19 residues. The CDR3 protein is CALGELASRTGGVTDKLIF. CDR3 nucleotides: TGTGCTCTTGGGGAACTGGCGAGTCGTACTGGGGGAGTCACCGATAAACTCATCTTT.

This chain connects TRDV1 to TRDJ1; 11 positions agree with TRDD3. The CDR3 is 19 amino acids. Per the germline V gene, CDR1 is TSWWSYY and CDR2 is QGS. V was clipped by 5 bases and J by 3 bases; unmatched bases: 17. CDR3 DNA: TGTGCTCTTGGGACCCCCCTCAGTGGGGGATACGGGGAGGCCGATAAACTCATCTTT. Translation gives CALGTPLSGGYGEADKLIF.

This clone showed up just a few times. This rearrangement joins TRDV1 to TRDJ1; 7 nucleotides match TRDD3. The length of the CDR3 is 19 residues. V dropped 4 bases and J dropped 2; count of bases not matched to a gene: 19. The V gene's germline CDR1 is TSWWSYY and CDR2 QGS. Here the CDR3 DNA reads TGTGCTCTTGGGGGACTGGGCCTACCCGGGGGATGGTGGACCGATAAACTCATCTTT. Encoded protein: CALGGLGLPGGWWTDKLIF.

This sequence joins TRDV1 and TRDJ1; 12 bases agree with TRDD3. The CDR3 runs 18 residues. Germline CDR1 reads TSWWSYY; CDR2 reads QGS. After removal of 1 base from V and 0 bases from J, the junction contained 6 bases not matched to a gene. CDR3 in amino acids: CALGEQGWGIRYTDKLIF. Here the CDR3 DNA reads TGTGCTCTTGGGGAACAAGGCTGGGGGATACGGTACACCGATAAACTCATCTTT.

The V and J genes are TRDV1 and TRDJ1; 8 bases are shared with TRDD3. Germline trimming cut 3 bases from V and 0 bases from J; bases unmatched to any gene: 12. The length of the CDR3 is 18 residues. The germline gives CDR1 TSWWSYY, CDR2 QGS. CDR3 amino acids: CALGDATSWGTYTDKLIF. The CDR3 DNA follows: TGTGCTCTTGGGGACGCAACTTCCTGGGGGACGTACACCGATAAACTCATCTTT.

The rearrangement uses TRDV1 and TRDJ1, with 9 nucleotides matching TRDD3. The CDR3 has 21 amino acids. V gave up 4 bases and J gave up 0 bases; unmatched junction bases: 21. Germline V CDR1 and CDR2: TSWWSYY, QGS. Written as DNA, the CDR3 is TGTGCTCTTGGGGCCTCCGGAGAACCGTACTGGGGGACCGGGTACACCGATAAACTCATCTTT. Translating it yields CALGASGEPYWGTGYTDKLIF.

This clone was found a few times. This chain joins TRDV1 and TRDJ1; 10 bases fit TRDD3. Germline V gene data show CDR1 as TSWWSYY and CDR2 as QGS. The CDR3 spans 20 residues. V dropped 5 bases and J dropped 0; count of bases not matched to a gene: 18. CDR3 sequence (DNA): TGTGCTCTTGGGAACGAGGCTCCCAGTACTGGGGGATGGTACACCGATAAACTCATCTTT. This translates into CALGNEAPSTGGWYTDKLIF.

The rearrangement joins TRDV1 to TRDJ1; 10 nucleotides match TRDD3. The V gene's germline CDR1 is TSWWSYY and CDR2 QGS. The CDR3 loop spans 23 amino acids. V lost 0 bases, J lost 1 base, and 23 bases stayed unmatched. The CDR3, as DNA: TGTGCTCTTGGGGAACTATCCTGGGCTAACTGGGGGATGGGGGGGAACACCACCGATAAACTCATCTTT. Its translation: CALGELSWANWGMGGNTTDKLIF.

This clone occurred a few times. This rearrangement joins TRDV1 to TRDJ1; 10 bases fit TRDD3. Germline V CDR1 and CDR2: TSWWSYY, QGS. The CDR3 is made up of 27 amino acids. V gave up 1 base and J gave up 0 bases; unmatched junction bases: 35. The DNA of the CDR3 is TGTGCTCTTGGGGAACCTCCCAGATTTCTTCCTACCGGGTACTGGGGGATCACCCGACTGTACACCGATAAACTCATCTTT. Residues: CALGEPPRFLPTGYWGITRLYTDKLIF.

By frequency in the sample, this clone is medium-sized (0.01 to 0.1%). This sample also contains other DNA sequences that code for the same CDR3. This chain links TRDV2 with TRDJ1, with 10 positions matching TRDD3. Germline V CDR1 and CDR2: GEAIGNYY, EKD. Trimming took 6 bases from V and 0 from J; bases not matched to a gene: 12. The CDR3 sequence is 17 residues long. The CDR3 nucleotides read TGTGCCTGTCCCCCGCTCTACTGGGGGATCCACACCGATAAACTCATCTTT. The encoded protein is CACPPLYWGIHTDKLIF.